Listed here is a single T cell receptor beta chain. Profiling relied on immunoSEQ multiplex PCR, and the TCRdb table lists in-frame clones only, not all of them. The sample has about 820,000 clones; around 92% are singletons. This sample is part of a study of shared clonotypes between healthy human individuals. Cells designated naive CD8 were CD45RO-negative and were positively selected for CCR7, with terminally differentiated effector memory CD45RA+ cells excluded. Trimming shortened V by 7 bases and J by 2 bases, and 7 bases separated the two germline ends. The germline CDR1 and CDR2 sequences are SGDLS and YYNGEE. The CDR3 runs to 11 residues.

This receptor was obtained from a man aged 30 to 45 in good health. Sequencing was done on a sample of naive CD8+ T cells sorted from blood. V is TRBV9 and J is TRBJ2-7; weak D call: TRBD2 (5 bases). The CDR3 is CASGSTYEQYF. The DNA of the CDR3 is TGTGCCAGCGGGAGCACCTACGAGCAGTACTTC.